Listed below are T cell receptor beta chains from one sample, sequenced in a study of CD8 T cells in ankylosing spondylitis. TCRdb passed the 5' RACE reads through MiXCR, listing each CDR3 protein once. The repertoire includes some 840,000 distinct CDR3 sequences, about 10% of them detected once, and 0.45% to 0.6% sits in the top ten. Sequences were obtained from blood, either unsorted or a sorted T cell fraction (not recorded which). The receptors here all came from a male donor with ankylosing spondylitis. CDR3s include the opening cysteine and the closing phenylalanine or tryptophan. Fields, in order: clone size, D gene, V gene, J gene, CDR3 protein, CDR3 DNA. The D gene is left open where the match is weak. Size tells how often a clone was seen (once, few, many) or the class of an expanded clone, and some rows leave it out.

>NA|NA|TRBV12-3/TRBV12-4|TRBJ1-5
CASSSIRNQPQHF
TGTGCCAGCAGTTCAATCAGGAATCAGCCCCAGCATTTT
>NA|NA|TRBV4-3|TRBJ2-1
CASSQETSSYNEQFF
TGCGCCAGCAGCCAAGAGACGAGCTCCTACAATGAGCAGTTCTTC
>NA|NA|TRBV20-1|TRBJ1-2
CSAGGAILYGYTF
TGCAGTGCAGGGGGGGCGATCCTCTATGGCTACACCTTC
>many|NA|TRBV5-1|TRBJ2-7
CASSLDGASYEQYF
TGCGCCAGCAGCTTGGACGGAGCCTCCTACGAGCAGTACTTC
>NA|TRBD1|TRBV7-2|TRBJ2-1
CASSVDRGPGEFF
TGTGCCAGCAGCGTAGACAGGGGCCCAGGCGAGTTCTTC
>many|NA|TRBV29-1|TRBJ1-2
CSVGTVAGYTF
TGCAGCGTTGGGACAGTGGCTGGCTACACCTTC
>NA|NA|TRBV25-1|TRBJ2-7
CASSELGDTYEQYF
TGTGCCAGCAGTGAATTGGGGGACACCTACGAGCAGTACTTC
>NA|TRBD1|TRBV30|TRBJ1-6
CAWSVRDRRYSPLHF
TGTGCCTGGAGTGTACGGGACAGGAGATATTCACCCCTCCACTTT
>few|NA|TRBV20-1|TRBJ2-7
CSARYLGISTEQYF
TGCAGTGCTAGATATTTGGGGATCTCTACCGAGCAGTACTTC
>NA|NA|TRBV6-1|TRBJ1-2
CASSPYAEGNYGYTF
TGTGCCAGCAGTCCCTACGCCGAGGGGAACTATGGCTACACCTTC
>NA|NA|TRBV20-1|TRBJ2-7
CSAHRLTMTIPYEQYF
TGCAGTGCCCACAGACTGACAATGACAATACCCTACGAGCAGTACTTC
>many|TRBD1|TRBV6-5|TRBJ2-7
CASSFPGQGSRQYF
TGTGCCAGCAGTTTTCCGGGACAGGGGTCGAGGCAGTACTTC
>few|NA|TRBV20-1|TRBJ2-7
CSAGGLLASYEQYF
TGCAGTGCTGGGGGGCTCCTTGCCTCCTACGAGCAGTACTTC
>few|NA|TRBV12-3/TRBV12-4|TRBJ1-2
CASRARAGYTF
TGTGCCAGCAGGGCCAGGGCTGGCTACACCTTC
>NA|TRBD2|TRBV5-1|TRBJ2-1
CASSSVVAGGSGYNEQFF
TGCGCCAGCAGCTCCGTGGTAGCGGGAGGTTCAGGCTACAATGAGCAGTTCTTC
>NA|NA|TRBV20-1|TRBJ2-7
CSVGTGIF
NA
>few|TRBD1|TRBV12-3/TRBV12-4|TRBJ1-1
CASSMTGGMLGFF
TGTGCCAGCAGTATGACAGGGGGGATGTTAGGTTTCTTT
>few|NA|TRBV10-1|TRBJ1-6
CASSELPINSPLHF
TGCGCCAGCAGTGAGCTTCCGATTAATTCACCCCTCCACTTT
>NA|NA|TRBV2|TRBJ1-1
CASAWESVQGKAFF
TGTGCCAGCGCTTGGGAAAGCGTCCAGGGGAAAGCTTTCTTT
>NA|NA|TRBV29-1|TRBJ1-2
CSVDSGGGYTF
TGCAGCGTTGACTCGGGCGGTGGCTACACCTTC